A selection of T cell receptor beta chains follows, all from one sample in a study of T cell responses to AZD1222 COVID-19 vaccine. Sequencing used immunoSEQ multiplex PCR; TCRdb keeps in-frame clones, though not all of them. The table includes approximately 170,000 clones, 88% detected once. The input for sequencing was peripheral blood, taken 28 days after the second AZD1222 dose. The source is an adult who received the AZD1222 COVID-19 vaccine. Each CDR3 is given with its conserved first and last residue. D genes are given only for firm matches.

CDR3: CASSTTGGAGYGYTF
V: TRBV2
length: 15
D: TRBD1

CDR3: CASSLRAVSGTEAFF
V: TRBV2
length: 15
D: NA

CDR3: CASSLTGVNTEAFF
V: TRBV7-6
length: 14
D: TRBD1

CDR3: CASSHIPSEQYF
V: TRBV3-1/TRBV3-2
length: 12
D: NA

CDR3: CASSQTAPQYF
V: TRBV14
length: 11
D: NA

CDR3: CASSSGQFLNTGELFF
V: TRBV28
length: 16
D: NA

CDR3: CASSPRGASSYEQYF
V: TRBV9
length: 15
D: NA

CDR3: CASSSGRTLGYGYTF
V: TRBV5-1
length: 15
D: NA

CDR3: CASSYSSNYGYTF
V: TRBV6-5
length: 13
D: NA

CDR3: CASSLGGTDTQYF
V: TRBV5-6
length: 13
D: NA

CDR3: CASSLGQGHSSETQYF
V: TRBV5-4
length: 16
D: TRBD1

CDR3: CASRPTAVETQYF
V: TRBV6-2/TRBV6-3
length: 13
D: NA

CDR3: CASDMGAGRGYTF
V: TRBV25-1
length: 13
D: NA

CDR3: CASSLDAGGPNEQFF
V: TRBV7-3
length: 15
D: TRBD2

CDR3: CASSAQRANTEAFF
V: TRBV6-2/TRBV6-3
length: 14
D: NA

CDR3: CTSSRTSGEETQYF
V: TRBV4-2
length: 14
D: TRBD2

CDR3: CASSGTGARGGLSYNEQFF
V: TRBV9
length: 19
D: TRBD2

CDR3: CASSENSHEQYF
V: TRBV2
length: 12
D: NA

CDR3: CASRRGGGSSYNSPLHF
V: TRBV19
length: 17
D: TRBD1

CDR3: CASSLRHTGSFSGANVLTF
V: TRBV11-2
length: 19
D: NA

CDR3: CASSLIADWNTEAFF
V: TRBV28
length: 15
D: NA

CDR3: CASSQLHLSEAFF
V: TRBV4-2
length: 13
D: NA

CDR3: CASSSRQGYNEQFF
V: TRBV5-1
length: 14
D: TRBD1

CDR3: CASSSTGGMNTEAFF
V: TRBV19
length: 15
D: NA

CDR3: CASIVQGGTEAFF
V: TRBV28
length: 13
D: NA

CDR3: CAFVPVGYYNEQFF
V: TRBV30
length: 14
D: NA

CDR3: CSASLAGSTETQYF
V: TRBV20-1
length: 14
D: TRBD2

CDR3: CASSAPLLAGAGDTQYF
V: TRBV5-5
length: 17
D: TRBD2

CDR3: CASRRDSTTSYEQYF
V: TRBV6-5
length: 15
D: NA

CDR3: CASNPLRGGYGYTF
V: TRBV19
length: 14
D: NA

CDR3: CASSLGVPYEQYF
V: TRBV12-3/TRBV12-4
length: 13
D: NA

CDR3: CASSDSGVGTDTQYF
V: TRBV9
length: 15
D: TRBD2

CDR3: CASSWGLAGYANTGELFF
V: TRBV7-2
length: 18
D: TRBD2

CDR3: CSASGGRTSNLDGYTF
V: TRBV20-1
length: 16
D: NA

CDR3: CASNPAGGLPNTGELFF
V: TRBV5-1
length: 17
D: TRBD2

CDR3: CASSLGTGVGSPLHF
V: TRBV7-9
length: 15
D: TRBD1

CDR3: CASSLGDRFSGANVLTF
V: TRBV7-9
length: 17
D: NA

CDR3: CASSFQRTRPNEQFF
V: TRBV27
length: 15
D: NA

CDR3: CASSQEAATNEKLFF
V: TRBV3-1/TRBV3-2
length: 15
D: NA

CDR3: CASSLRGLPKETQYF
V: TRBV9
length: 15
D: TRBD2

CDR3: CASSPGVVGVYNEQFF
V: TRBV5-1
length: 16
D: NA

CDR3: CASSLEGDSPLHF
V: TRBV11-3
length: 13
D: NA

CDR3: CASSYSPFATGVQETQYF
V: TRBV6-2/TRBV6-3
length: 18
D: TRBD1

CDR3: CASSYTINYGYTF
V: TRBV6-2/TRBV6-3
length: 13
D: NA

CDR3: CASSSILTGEKLFF
V: TRBV27
length: 14
D: NA

CDR3: CASSYGTAYEQYF
V: TRBV7-9
length: 13
D: TRBD1

CDR3: CASSWAAPGELFF
V: TRBV5-1
length: 13
D: NA

CDR3: CASSPNRPGGGTEAFF
V: TRBV18
length: 16
D: NA

CDR3: CASSVGTVGNTIYF
V: TRBV9
length: 14
D: NA

CDR3: CASSGTADNGYTF
V: TRBV2
length: 13
D: NA

CDR3: CSVLLMASYNEQFF
V: TRBV29-1
length: 14
D: NA

CDR3: CASSPGTGADWGYGYTF
V: TRBV5-8
length: 17
D: TRBD1

CDR3: CASSYGFATDTQYF
V: TRBV7-9
length: 14
D: NA

CDR3: CASSIRGTTSSEQYF
V: TRBV19
length: 15
D: NA